A selection of T cell receptor beta chains follows, all from one sample in a study of cytomegalovirus exposure and HLA in healthy donors. Data came from immunoSEQ multiplex PCR; TCRdb stores just in-frame clones and leaves some out. Of 99,000 or so clones in the sample, over 9% are singletons; the top ten hold 5.5% to 7.5%. The sample taken for sequencing was PBMCs. These receptors were collected from a middle-aged man in good health and CMV-seropositive. Each CDR3 is given with its conserved first and last residue. The D gene is left open where the match is weak. The size entry is marked missing in some rows and otherwise reads once, few, many or a size class.

v_call: TRBV4-2
clone_size: NA
d_call: NA
j_call: TRBJ1-5
cdr3_aa: CASSKDGLDSNQPQHF
cdr3_nt: TGTGCCAGCAGCAAAGATGGGCTCGATAGCAATCAGCCCCAGCATTTT

v_call: TRBV7-9
clone_size: few
d_call: NA
j_call: TRBJ1-5
cdr3_aa: CASSSGVSNQPQHF
cdr3_nt: TGTGCCAGCAGTTCAGGGGTCAGCAATCAGCCCCAGCATTTT

v_call: TRBV27
clone_size: NA
d_call: TRBD2
j_call: TRBJ2-7
cdr3_aa: CASSTNPGLAGAYEQYF
cdr3_nt: TGTGCCAGCAGCACAAACCCCGGACTAGCGGGAGCCTACGAGCAGTACTTC

v_call: TRBV7-6
clone_size: few
d_call: TRBD2
j_call: TRBJ2-7
cdr3_aa: CASSLTLAGTYEQYF
cdr3_nt: TGTGCCAGCAGCTTGACACTAGCGGGGACCTACGAGCAGTACTTC

v_call: TRBV29-1
clone_size: NA
d_call: NA
j_call: TRBJ2-2
cdr3_aa: CSVDRANTGELFF
cdr3_nt: TGCAGCGTTGACAGGGCTAACACCGGGGAGCTGTTTTTT

v_call: TRBV7-9
clone_size: NA
d_call: NA
j_call: TRBJ2-7
cdr3_aa: CASSPPPGRRTYEQYF
cdr3_nt: TGTGCCAGCAGCCCACCTCCGGGGAGGAGGACCTACGAGCAGTACTTC

v_call: TRBV27
clone_size: few
d_call: TRBD1
j_call: TRBJ2-7
cdr3_aa: CASSPLDRAHEQYF
cdr3_nt: TGTGCCAGCAGTCCCCTGGACAGGGCCCACGAGCAGTACTTC

v_call: TRBV6-6
clone_size: few
d_call: NA
j_call: TRBJ1-5
cdr3_aa: CASSYVQSDQPQHF
cdr3_nt: TGTGCCAGCAGTTACGTTCAGTCCGATCAGCCCCAGCATTTT

v_call: TRBV19
clone_size: NA
d_call: TRBD1
j_call: TRBJ2-7
cdr3_aa: CASSPGQGAHYEQYF
cdr3_nt: TGTGCCAGTAGCCCGGGACAGGGGGCTCACTACGAGCAGTACTTC

v_call: TRBV9
clone_size: NA
d_call: TRBD1
j_call: TRBJ2-5
cdr3_aa: CASSGTGGAETQYF
cdr3_nt: TGTGCCAGCAGCGGAACAGGGGGCGCAGAGACCCAGTACTTC

v_call: TRBV14
clone_size: NA
d_call: TRBD1
j_call: TRBJ2-2
cdr3_aa: CASSQYGQGRTGELFF
cdr3_nt: TGTGCCAGCAGCCAGTACGGACAGGGGAGAACCGGGGAGCTGTTTTTT

v_call: TRBV5-4
clone_size: few
d_call: NA
j_call: TRBJ2-1
cdr3_aa: CASSPNGGTSSYNEQFF
cdr3_nt: TGTGCCAGCAGCCCCAATGGCGGGACGAGCTCCTACAATGAGCAGTTCTTC

v_call: TRBV19
clone_size: NA
d_call: NA
j_call: TRBJ2-2
cdr3_aa: CASSTDLSSLLRTGELFF
cdr3_nt: TGTGCCAGTAGTACCGACCTTTCTAGCCTCCTCCGAACCGGGGAGCTGTTTTTT

v_call: TRBV5-6
clone_size: NA
d_call: TRBD1
j_call: TRBJ1-1
cdr3_aa: CASSSTVTGTGRGSTEAFF
cdr3_nt: TGTGCCAGCAGCTCAACTGTTACCGGGACAGGGCGAGGTTCCACTGAAGCTTTCTTT

v_call: TRBV7-2
clone_size: few
d_call: TRBD1
j_call: TRBJ1-6
cdr3_aa: CASSGQGGSPLHF
cdr3_nt: TGTGCCAGCAGCGGACAGGGTGGTTCACCCCTCCACTTT

v_call: TRBV5-5
clone_size: few
d_call: NA
j_call: TRBJ2-1
cdr3_aa: CASSLSRGQFF
cdr3_nt: TGTGCCAGCAGCTTGAGTCGAGGCCAGTTCTTC

v_call: TRBV29-1
clone_size: NA
d_call: TRBD1
j_call: TRBJ2-2
cdr3_aa: CSVRTGQNTGELFF
cdr3_nt: TGCAGCGTAAGGACAGGGCAAAACACCGGGGAGCTGTTTTTT

v_call: TRBV29-1
clone_size: few
d_call: TRBD1
j_call: TRBJ2-5
cdr3_aa: CSVSDRGETQYF
cdr3_nt: TGCAGCGTATCGGACAGGGGTGAGACCCAGTACTTC

v_call: TRBV27
clone_size: NA
d_call: TRBD2
j_call: TRBJ2-1
cdr3_aa: CASSLGRAGYNEQFF
cdr3_nt: TGTGCCAGCAGTTTAGGGAGGGCGGGCTACAATGAGCAGTTCTTC

v_call: TRBV6-5
clone_size: NA
d_call: NA
j_call: TRBJ1-5
cdr3_aa: CASSPRKPYQPQHF
cdr3_nt: TGTGCCAGCAGTCCTAGAAAGCCTTATCAGCCCCAGCATTTT

v_call: TRBV2
clone_size: NA
d_call: TRBD2
j_call: TRBJ2-1
cdr3_aa: CASSEALIAGGSEQFF
cdr3_nt: TGTGCCAGCAGTGAAGCGCTCATAGCGGGAGGTTCCGAGCAGTTCTTC

v_call: TRBV4-1
clone_size: NA
d_call: TRBD2
j_call: TRBJ2-1
cdr3_aa: CASSQDRAGGLRSNEQFF
cdr3_nt: TGCGCCAGCAGCCAAGATAGAGCGGGAGGCCTCCGGTCGAATGAGCAGTTCTTC

v_call: TRBV5-1
clone_size: NA
d_call: NA
j_call: TRBJ2-7
cdr3_aa: CASSDGTASSYEQYF
cdr3_nt: TGCGCCAGCAGCGACGGGACTGCCTCCTCCTACGAGCAGTACTTC

v_call: TRBV5-1
clone_size: few
d_call: TRBD2
j_call: TRBJ2-5
cdr3_aa: CASSLRGGETQYF
cdr3_nt: TGCGCCAGCAGCTTGCGGGGGGGAGAGACCCAGTACTTC

v_call: TRBV6-5
clone_size: NA
d_call: TRBD2
j_call: TRBJ2-3
cdr3_aa: CASSPGTKLSDTQYF
cdr3_nt: TGTGCCAGCAGTCCCGGGACTAAGCTATCAGATACGCAGTATTTT

v_call: TRBV28
clone_size: few
d_call: TRBD2
j_call: TRBJ2-1
cdr3_aa: CASTPGGLAGARSYNEQFF
cdr3_nt: TGTGCCAGCACTCCCGGGGGCCTAGCGGGAGCACGCTCCTACAATGAGCAGTTCTTC

v_call: TRBV28
clone_size: NA
d_call: NA
j_call: TRBJ1-2
cdr3_aa: CASSLGAGNYGYTF
cdr3_nt: TGTGCCAGCAGTTTAGGTGCAGGGAACTATGGGTACACCTTC

v_call: TRBV5-1
clone_size: few
d_call: NA
j_call: TRBJ2-7
cdr3_aa: CASSRAGQQSSYEQYF
cdr3_nt: TGCGCCAGCAGCCGGGCCGGACAGCAGAGCTCCTACGAGCAGTACTTC

v_call: TRBV6-1
clone_size: few
d_call: TRBD2
j_call: TRBJ2-1
cdr3_aa: CASTLAGSYNEQFF
cdr3_nt: TGTGCCAGCACCTTAGCGGGCTCCTACAATGAGCAGTTCTTC

v_call: TRBV13
clone_size: few
d_call: TRBD1
j_call: TRBJ1-2
cdr3_aa: CASSLEGQGGDGYTF
cdr3_nt: TGTGCCAGCAGCTTAGAGGGACAGGGGGGTGATGGCTACACCTTC

v_call: TRBV18
clone_size: NA
d_call: NA
j_call: TRBJ2-5
cdr3_aa: CASSTFGNQETQYF
cdr3_nt: TGTGCCAGCTCAACCTTTGGCAACCAAGAGACCCAGTACTTC

v_call: TRBV7-2
clone_size: NA
d_call: TRBD2
j_call: TRBJ2-1
cdr3_aa: CASSPRSGRRSSYNEQFF
cdr3_nt: TGTGCCAGCAGCCCCCGCAGCGGGAGGCGGAGCTCCTACAATGAGCAGTTCTTC

v_call: TRBV30
clone_size: NA
d_call: TRBD2
j_call: TRBJ2-7
cdr3_aa: CAWKPRGSSRSGSYEQYF
cdr3_nt: TGTGCCTGGAAACCTCGCGGGAGTAGTCGTTCGGGCTCCTACGAGCAGTACTTC

v_call: TRBV6-5
clone_size: NA
d_call: TRBD1
j_call: TRBJ2-7
cdr3_aa: CASTARQGTYEQYF
cdr3_nt: TGTGCCAGCACCGCTCGACAGGGCACCTACGAGCAGTACTTC

v_call: TRBV27
clone_size: few
d_call: TRBD1
j_call: TRBJ1-2
cdr3_aa: CASSTGTGYGYTF
cdr3_nt: TGTGCCAGCAGTACCGGGACAGGGTATGGCTACACCTTC

v_call: TRBV7-2
clone_size: NA
d_call: TRBD1
j_call: TRBJ1-5
cdr3_aa: CASSLMGQGGNQPQHF
cdr3_nt: TGTGCCAGCAGCTTAATGGGACAGGGAGGGAATCAGCCCCAGCATTTT

v_call: TRBV5-1
clone_size: NA
d_call: TRBD2
j_call: TRBJ2-2
cdr3_aa: CASSAPGLAGITGELFF
cdr3_nt: TGCGCCAGCAGCGCCCCGGGACTAGCGGGCATCACCGGGGAGCTGTTTTTT

v_call: TRBV7-8
clone_size: few
d_call: TRBD2
j_call: TRBJ2-4
cdr3_aa: CASSFGTRPTGDIQYF
cdr3_nt: TGTGCCAGCAGCTTCGGGACTAGACCCACAGGCGACATTCAGTACTTC

v_call: TRBV19
clone_size: NA
d_call: TRBD1
j_call: TRBJ2-5
cdr3_aa: CASSPLDREETQYF
cdr3_nt: TGTGCCAGTAGCCCACTTGACAGGGAAGAGACCCAGTACTTC

v_call: TRBV19
clone_size: few
d_call: NA
j_call: TRBJ2-2
cdr3_aa: CAINARQGSGELFF
cdr3_nt: TGTGCCATCAACGCGAGGCAGGGGTCCGGGGAGCTGTTTTTT

v_call: TRBV5-1
clone_size: few
d_call: NA
j_call: TRBJ2-5
cdr3_aa: CASSLTTGAETQYF
cdr3_nt: TGCGCCAGCAGCTTGACGACTGGGGCCGAGACCCAGTACTTC

v_call: TRBV14
clone_size: many
d_call: TRBD2
j_call: TRBJ2-7
cdr3_aa: CASSLSGMPAYEQYF
cdr3_nt: TGTGCCAGCAGCCTTAGCGGGATGCCGGCGTACGAGCAGTACTTC

v_call: TRBV4-2
clone_size: few
d_call: NA
j_call: TRBJ2-7
cdr3_aa: CASSQVAGPSSYEQYF
cdr3_nt: TGTGCCAGCAGCCAAGTCGCAGGGCCAAGCTCCTACGAGCAGTACTTC

v_call: TRBV10-3
clone_size: few
d_call: NA
j_call: TRBJ2-2
cdr3_aa: CATGYTGELFF
cdr3_nt: TGTGCCACCGGTTACACCGGGGAGCTGTTTTTT

v_call: TRBV7-9
clone_size: NA
d_call: TRBD1
j_call: TRBJ1-2
cdr3_aa: CASSTDRGGYTF
cdr3_nt: TGTGCCAGCAGCACTGACAGGGGTGGCTACACCTTC

v_call: TRBV13
clone_size: few
d_call: TRBD1
j_call: TRBJ1-4
cdr3_aa: CASSLGQGLRGLFF
cdr3_nt: TGTGCCAGCAGCTTGGGACAGGGTTTGAGAGGGCTGTTTTTT

v_call: TRBV5-6
clone_size: few
d_call: TRBD2
j_call: TRBJ2-5
cdr3_aa: CASSSLAEETQYF
cdr3_nt: TGTGCCAGCAGCTCACTAGCGGAAGAGACCCAGTACTTC